This TCR beta chain was observed in a study of shared T cell receptors in the human thymus. Germline trimming cut 5 bases from V and 0 bases from J; bases unmatched to any gene: 7. This CDR3 has 17 residues. In germline, CDR1 is ENHRY, CDR2 SYGVKD. Some clones are missing from TCRdb's copy, which holds only in-frame ones; the method was immunoSEQ multiplex PCR. Among roughly 560,000 clones listed, more than 75% were seen once. The same sample was also studied in work on human thymus T cells. From that paper: Donors were healthy Finnish infants having corrective surgery for congenital heart defects. Corrective cardiac surgery supplied the resected thymus tissue.

The receptor was isolated from a boy in the first two years of life with a congenital heart defect. The rearrangement links TRBV10-3 to TRBJ2-6; TRBD1 matches at 7 bases. The sample consisted of thymocytes. The DNA for the CDR3 is TGTGCCATCAGTTCTGGGGACAGAAGCTCTGGGGCCAACGTCCTGACTTTC. Protein product: CAISSGDRSSGANVLTF.